The present TCR beta chain was sequenced within a study of T cell responses to AZD1222 COVID-19 vaccine. General study results and limits: Increased Spike-specific TCR breadth and depth were observed after two AZD1222 doses.

Concerning this clone itself: What it recognizes is unknown.

The CDR3 consists of 16 residues. The V gene's germline CDR1 is ENHRY and CDR2 SYGVKD. Trimming removed 2 bases from V and 3 bases from J; junction bases left unmatched: 5. TCRdb's copy holds only in-frame clones and misses some; the assay was immunoSEQ multiplex PCR. The sample consists of 100,000 or so clones, roughly 87% of them appearing once. The TCR originated in an adult who received the AZD1222 COVID-19 vaccine. The chain combines TRBV10-3 with TRBJ2-2; 8 bases map to TRBD1. The material sequenced was peripheral blood, taken 28 days after the second AZD1222 dose. This CDR3 is CAISELPGQDTGELFF. CDR3 DNA: TGTGCCATCAGTGAGCTTCCGGGACAGGACACCGGGGAGCTGTTTTTT.